The 32 T cell receptor beta chains listed next were all sequenced from one sample in a study of control samples from healthy donors and cancer patients. Some clones are missing from TCRdb's copy, which holds only in-frame ones; the method was immunoSEQ multiplex PCR. In the table there are 150,000 to 200,000 clones, roughly 89% of which are singletons. Sequencing was carried out using blood. The origin of the receptors is a woman in her 50s in good health.

The chain has TRBV18 and TRBJ1-5; D remains ambiguous. Trimming left V 0 bases short and J 2 bases short, with 11 bases between. This CDR3 has 16 residues. Per the germline V gene, CDR1 is KGHSH and CDR2 is LQKENI. Here the CDR3 reads CASSPPGPSGNQPQHF. CDR3 DNA: TGTGCCAGCTCACCACCAGGCCCTAGTGGCAATCAGCCCCAGCATTTT.

V usage is TRBV7-8 and J usage is TRBJ2-7; D is ambiguous. CDR3 length equals 14 residues. V shed 1 base and J shed 4 bases, with 11 bases lying between them. Germline CDR1 reads SGHVS; CDR2 reads FQNEAQ. The chain's CDR3 is CASSLGPTGYEQYF. CDR3 in DNA: TGTGCCAGCAGCTTAGGGCCTACCGGGTACGAGCAGTACTTC.

This sequence joins TRBV7-9 and TRBJ1-1, with 8 bases identical to TRBD1. The CDR3 extends over 15 amino acids. V lost 6 bases and J lost 1; bases outside the gene matches: 7. Germline values: CDR1 SEHNR, CDR2 FQNEAQ (reference sequence). The chain's CDR3 is CASRPLQGGNTEAFF. The CDR3 nucleotides are TGTGCCAGCAGGCCATTACAGGGGGGGAACACTGAAGCTTTCTTT.

The chain links TRBV18 to TRBJ1-2; 10 bases line up with TRBD1. V lost 4 bases, J lost 4 bases, and 0 bases stayed unmatched. The CDR3 is 13 residues long. Per germline, CDR1 KGHSH and CDR2 LQKENI. The CDR3 nucleotides read TGTGCCAGCTCACGGGACAGGGGCTATGGCTACACCTTC. Its protein is CASSRDRGYGYTF. The entire variable domain, with the rest obtained from reference TRBV18 and TRBJ1-2, is as follows: NAGVMQNPRHLVRRRGQEARLRCSPMKGHSHVYWYRQLPEEGLKFMVYLQKENIIDESGMPKERFSAEFPKEGPSILRIQQVVRGDSAAYFCASSRDRGYGYTFGSGTRLTVV.

This clone was observed a single time. The rearrangement joins TRBV21-1 to TRBJ2-3; no DNA check was done on the table's D call, TRBD2. TRBV21-1 is tagged as a pseudogene. This CDR3 comprises 17 residues. The CDR3: CASSKIAPSGRSDTQYF. The CDR3 DNA reads as TGTGCCAGCAGCAAAATCGCCCCTAGCGGGAGGTCAGATACGCAGTATTTT.

The chain links TRBV7-2 to TRBJ2-2; 10 bases map to TRBD2. The junction had 0 bases not matched to a gene; V was cut back by 4 bases and J by 1 base. The CDR3 contains 15 residues. Germline V gene lookup returns CDR1 SGHTA and CDR2 FQGNSA. CDR3 region: CASSSSGRNTGELFF. In nucleotides, the CDR3 is TGTGCCAGCAGCTCTAGCGGGAGGAACACCGGGGAGCTGTTTTTT.

The chain couples TRBV15 to TRBJ2-7; D assignment may be TRBD1 or TRBD2 (5 bases each). Germline V lookup: CDR1 LNHNV, CDR2 YYDKDF (reference sequence). The CDR3 has 14 residues. V was cut by 5 bases and J by 9 bases, with 20 bases left in between. The CDR3 region has the DNA TGTGCCACCAGCGGATCGGGGACGCCCGAAACGCAGTACTTC. The encoded protein is CATSGSGTPETQYF.

This clone was recorded a few times. This chain connects TRBV7-3 to TRBJ2-5; 8 positions match TRBD1. Germline V gene data show CDR1 as SGHTA and CDR2 as FQGTGA. V trimming: 2 bases; J trimming: 5 bases; junction bases outside the gene matches: 7. CDR3 size: 15 residues. DNA of the CDR3: TGTGCCAGCAGCTTAGTGGCAGGGGGCGTCGAGACCCAGTACTTC. This translates into CASSLVAGGVETQYF.

CDR3 in DNA: TGTGCCAGCAGTGGGCTGTTAGGTGAGCAGTTCTTC. Translation: CASSGLLGEQFF. The chain links TRBV27 to TRBJ2-1; no clear D gene. From germline, CDR1 is MNHEY and CDR2 SMNVEV (reference sequence). Trimming removed 5 bases at V and 9 bases at J, with 11 bases between. CDR3 length: 12 residues.

The chain is built from TRBV30 and TRBJ2-7; D call uncertain. Looked up from germline, CDR1 is GTSNPN and CDR2 is SVGIG (reference sequence). The V end was cut by 5 bases, the J end by 7 bases, with 12 bases between. The CDR3 contains 11 residues. CDR3 sequence (DNA): TGTGCCTGGGGTTGGTCCTGGGAGCAGTACTTC. Amino acids: CAWGWSWEQYF.

The chain recombines TRBV6-2 or TRBV6-3 with TRBJ2-5; the D gene is possibly TRBD2 (5 bases). CDR1 MNHEY and CDR2 SVGEGT come from the germline V gene. With 0 bases removed from V and 5 bases from J, the gap between germline ends came to 13 bases. The CDR3 sequence is 15 residues long. The CDR3 DNA follows: TGTGCCAGCAGTTACTCCGGGCCCAGGAGGGAGACCCAGTACTTC. Residues: CASSYSGPRRETQYF.

The gene calls are TRBV15 and TRBJ1-1; 7 bases match TRBD1. The trim removed 4 bases at V and 5 bases at J, leaving 10 bases unmatched. The CDR3 runs 15 residues. From germline, CDR1 is LNHNV and CDR2 YYDKDF (reference sequence). CDR3 sequence: CATSIRDSRRTEAFF. DNA for the CDR3: TGTGCCACCAGCATTAGGGACAGTAGGCGTACTGAAGCTTTCTTT.

This chain links TRBV7-2 with TRBJ2-6; 8 positions agree with TRBD1. Losses at the gene ends were 5 bases for V and 3 bases for J; bases not matched to a gene: 9. This CDR3 spans 17 amino acids. Germline V gives CDR1 SGHTA, CDR2 FQGNSA. CDR3 protein: CASSQRTGSSGANVLTF. Written as DNA, the CDR3 is TGTGCCAGCAGCCAGAGGACAGGGTCAAGTGGGGCCAACGTCCTGACTTTC. The full variable domain, completed using reference TRBV7-2 and TRBJ2-6, is GAGVSQSPSNKVTEKGKDVELRCDPISGHTALYWYRQSLGQGLEFLIYFQGNSAPDKSGLPSDRFSAERTGGSVSTLTIQRTQQEDSAVYLCASSQRTGSSGANVLTFGAGSRLTVL.

The rearrangement links TRBV19 to TRBJ1-2, with 7 bases that match TRBD1. Germline V CDR1 and CDR2: LNHDA, SQIVND (reference sequence). The J segment lost 4 bases and the V segment lost 6 bases, leaving 5 bases of the junction unmatched. CDR3 length equals 13 residues. The DNA for the CDR3 is TGTGCCAGTAGGAGAGACAGGGCCTATGGCTACACCTTC. It translates to CASRRDRAYGYTF.

This clone has only a few counts. The chain uses TRBV15 and TRBJ1-4; D remains unclear. With 3 bases removed from V and 0 bases from J, the gap between germline ends came to 11 bases. The germline V gene encodes CDR1 LNHNV and CDR2 YYDKDF (reference sequence). The CDR3 extends over 16 amino acids. CDR3 amino acids: CATSSNPRATNEKLFF. In DNA, the CDR3 is TGTGCCACCAGCAGCAATCCCAGAGCAACTAATGAAAAACTGTTTTTT. The full variable domain, in which reference TRBV15 and TRBJ1-4 provide the parts outside the CDR3, is DAMVIQNPRYQVTQFGKPVTLSCSQTLNHNVMYWYQQKSSQAPKLLFHYYDKDFNNEADTPDNFQSRRPNTSFCFLDIRSPGLGDTAMYLCATSSNPRATNEKLFFGSGTQLSVL.

CDR3 coding DNA: TGTGCCAGTAGTGCCGACGGACAGGCAAACTATGGCTACACCTTC. Protein: CASSADGQANYGYTF. This chain joins TRBV19 and TRBJ1-2; TRBD1 matches 7 bases. The CDR3 contains 15 residues. J lost 2 bases, V lost 5 bases, and 8 bases had no gene match. Germline loops: CDR1 LNHDA, CDR2 SQIVND (reference sequence).

The chain has TRBV19 and TRBJ2-5; D gene uncertain. The CDR3 extends over 15 amino acids. The V gene lost 4 bases and the J gene lost 1 base, with 13 bases spanning the gap. Germline V gene data show CDR1 as LNHDA and CDR2 as SQIVND (reference sequence). The CDR3 DNA reads TGTGCCAGTAGTACCCTCTCGCGGTTCCAAGAGACCCAGTACTTC. This translates into CASSTLSRFQETQYF.

The V gene is TRBV5-5, the J gene TRBJ2-7, with TRBD1 identical over 8 bases. V lost 5 bases to trimming and J lost 3 bases; unmatched junction nucleotides: 10. The V gene's germline CDR1 is SGHKS and CDR2 YYEKEE (reference sequence). The length of the CDR3 is 15 residues. The chain's CDR3 is CASSWWDRSIYEQYF. The CDR3 nucleotides are TGTGCCAGCAGTTGGTGGGACAGGAGCATCTACGAGCAGTACTTC. The variable domain in full, with the rest retrieved from reference TRBV5-5 and TRBJ2-7, is DAGVTQSPTHLIKTRGQQVTLRCSPISGHKSVSWYQQVLGQGPQFIFQYYEKEERGRGNFPDRFSARQFPNYSSELNVNALLLGDSALYLCASSWWDRSIYEQYFGPGTRLTVT.

The chain employs TRBV18 and TRBJ1-4, with D maybe TRBD1 (6 bases). The V gene's germline CDR1 is KGHSH and CDR2 LQKENI. The CDR3 has 18 residues. V was shortened by 0 bases and J by 6 bases, with 20 bases between the two germline ends. CDR3 sequence reads: CASSPPRGRGRSDEKLFF. The CDR3 DNA reads TGTGCCAGCTCACCACCGCGAGGCAGGGGACGGTCCGATGAAAAACTGTTTTTT. The complete variable domain, with remaining parts taken from reference TRBV18 and TRBJ1-4, reads NAGVMQNPRHLVRRRGQEARLRCSPMKGHSHVYWYRQLPEEGLKFMVYLQKENIIDESGMPKERFSAEFPKEGPSILRIQQVVRGDSAAYFCASSPPRGRGRSDEKLFFGSGTQLSVL.

The chain joins TRBV11-1 to TRBJ2-7; 9 positions match TRBD2. The CDR3 is 14 amino acids. Germline CDR1 reads SGHAT; CDR2 reads FQDESV (reference sequence). With 2 bases clipped from V and 5 bases from J, the junction kept 4 bases outside the gene matches. The CDR3 loop reads CASSLPSGEHEQYF. The CDR3 nucleotides read TGTGCCAGCAGCTTACCTAGCGGGGAGCACGAGCAGTACTTC.

As regards this clone: In the same sample, other DNA sequences code for this CDR3. J is TRBJ2-5 and V is TRBV28; 11 bases align to TRBD2. The CDR3 totals 16 residues. The trim removed 2 bases at V and 5 bases at J, leaving 7 bases unmatched. Germline V gene sequence: CDR1 MDHEN, CDR2 SYDVKM. The DNA of the CDR3 is TGTGCCAGCAGTTTAGTCCTAGCGGGAGGATGGGAGACCCAGTACTTC. As protein: CASSLVLAGGWETQYF. The variable domain in full, completed from reference TRBV28 and TRBJ2-5, reads DVKVTQSSRYLVKRTGEKVFLECVQDMDHENMFWYRQDPGLGLRLIYFSYDVKMKEKGDIPEGYSVSREKKERFSLILESASTNQTSMYLCASSLVLAGGWETQYFGPGTRLLVL.

The chain recombines TRBV6-2 or TRBV6-3 with TRBJ1-1; D is perhaps TRBD1 (5 bases). The CDR3 length is 13 residues. The V end lost 1 base, the J end lost 7 bases, and 10 bases lay between the germline ends. CDR1 is MNHEY and CDR2 is SVGEGT in the germline V gene. CDR3 amino acids: CASSYFETGEAFF. The CDR3 DNA is TGTGCCAGCAGTTACTTCGAAACAGGTGAAGCTTTCTTT.

The V gene is TRBV9, the J gene TRBJ2-7; D is undetermined. There are 13 residues in the CDR3. Germline CDR1 SGDLS, CDR2 YYNGEE. The V and J ends lost 0 bases and 7 bases respectively, with 11 bases between them. The CDR3 DNA reads as TGTGCCAGCAGCGTAGGAGGAGAGGAAGAGCAGTACTTC. Protein: CASSVGGEEEQYF.

This sequence joins TRBV7-2 and TRBJ1-1; TRBD1 agrees at 8 bases. This CDR3 is built from 16 residues. J gave up 1 base and V 5 bases, and 9 bases lay outside the gene matches. Germline V gene lookup returns CDR1 SGHTA and CDR2 FQGNSA. The CDR3 DNA reads TGTGCCAGCAGCGTCACTAACAGGGGGGGGAACACTGAAGCTTTCTTT. Translation gives CASSVTNRGGNTEAFF.

The chain employs TRBV6-2 or TRBV6-3 and TRBJ2-7; D is unclear. Trimming took 6 bases from V and 0 from J, leaving 6 bases between them. Per germline, CDR1 MNHEY and CDR2 SVGEGT. This CDR3 is 12 amino acids long. The CDR3 nucleotides read TGTGCCAGCAGCCGCAGCTCCTACGAGCAGTACTTC. This codes for CASSRSSYEQYF.

The chain has TRBV4-1 and TRBJ1-4, with D possibly TRBD1 on 5 matching bases. Germline V gives CDR1 MGHRA, CDR2 YSYEKL. This CDR3 region has 14 residues. V was cut by 3 bases and J by 15 bases, with 20 bases left in between. In nucleotides, the CDR3 is TGCGCCAGCAGCCAGTACTCGTCGGATGGGACCGTGTTTTTT. Protein product: CASSQYSSDGTVFF.

The J gene is TRBJ1-1, the V gene TRBV5-1; D is uncertain. Trimming stripped 2 bases from V and 4 bases from J, with 12 bases between. The CDR3 runs 14 residues. Germline CDR1 and CDR2: SGHRS and YFSETQ. CDR3 residues: CASSLGSRVTEAFF. The CDR3 DNA reads as TGCGCCAGCAGCTTAGGTTCTAGGGTCACTGAAGCTTTCTTT.

The genes are TRBV7-9 and TRBJ1-1; no definite D call. The V gene's germline CDR1 is SEHNR and CDR2 FQNEAQ (reference sequence). There are 14 residues in the CDR3. Trimming took off 2 bases at V and 0 bases at J, with 7 bases between the two ends. In DNA form, the CDR3 reads TGTGCCAGCAGCTTATGGGTTTTGAACACTGAAGCTTTCTTT. It specifies CASSLWVLNTEAFF.

The rearrangement joins TRBV9 to TRBJ1-1; unclear D gene. Trimming stripped 4 bases from V and 1 base from J, with 11 bases between. Germline V gene data show CDR1 as SGDLS and CDR2 as YYNGEE. CDR3 length equals 14 residues. The DNA for the CDR3 is TGTGCCAGCAGCCCAGCATCTACGAACACTGAAGCTTTCTTT. It encodes CASSPASTNTEAFF.

Remarks on this clone: This specimen includes other DNA sequences encoding the same CDR3. The chain couples TRBV6-4 to TRBJ2-3, with D tentatively TRBD2 (6 bases). This CDR3 contains 14 residues. CDR1 MRHNA and CDR2 SNTAGT come from the germline V gene. The V end lost 3 bases, the J end lost 0 bases, and 7 bases lay between the germline ends. The CDR3 sequence is CASSERGSTDTQYF. The CDR3, as DNA: TGTGCCAGCAGTGAGCGGGGTAGCACAGATACGCAGTATTTT.

V usage is TRBV5-6 and J usage is TRBJ2-7; D is possibly TRBD1 (7 bases). V lost 8 bases and J lost 1, with 16 bases in between. The length of the CDR3 is 14 residues. Germline V gene sequence: CDR1 SGHDT, CDR2 YYEEEE. The CDR3 loop is CASSAGQRSYEQYF. The CDR3 DNA follows: TGTGCCAGTAGTGCGGGACAGCGGTCCTACGAGCAGTACTTC.

The rearrangement uses TRBV5-5 and TRBJ2-7, with TRBD2 matching over 8 bases. Germline V gives CDR1 SGHKS, CDR2 YYEKEE (reference sequence). The ends lost 1 base at V and 3 bases at J; junction bases unmatched: 6. The CDR3 has 15 amino acids. The CDR3 DNA is TGTGCCAGCAGCTTGTCCGGGACTAGTTACTACGAGCAGTACTTC. Translating it yields CASSLSGTSYYEQYF.